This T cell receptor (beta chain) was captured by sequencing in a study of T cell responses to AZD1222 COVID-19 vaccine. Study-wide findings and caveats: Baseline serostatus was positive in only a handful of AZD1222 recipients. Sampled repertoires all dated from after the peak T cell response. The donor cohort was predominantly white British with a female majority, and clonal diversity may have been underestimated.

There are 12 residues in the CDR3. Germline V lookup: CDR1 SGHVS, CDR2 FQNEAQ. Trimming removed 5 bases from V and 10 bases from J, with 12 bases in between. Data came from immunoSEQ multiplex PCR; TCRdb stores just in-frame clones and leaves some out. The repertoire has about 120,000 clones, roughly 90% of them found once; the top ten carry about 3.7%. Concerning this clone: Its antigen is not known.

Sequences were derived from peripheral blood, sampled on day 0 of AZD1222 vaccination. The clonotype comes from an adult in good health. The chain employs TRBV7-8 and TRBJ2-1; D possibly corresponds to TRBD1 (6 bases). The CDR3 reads CASSRTVGEQFF. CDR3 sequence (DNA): TGTGCCAGCAGCCGGACAGTTGGAGAGCAGTTCTTC.